These 22 T cell receptor beta chains were sequenced from one sample in a study of T cell responses to AZD1222 COVID-19 vaccine. The method was immunoSEQ multiplex PCR; TCRdb's version includes in-frame clones alone and lacks a portion of them. The top ten hold less than 0.65% of the sample, which has roughly 250,000 clones, approximately 95% seen once. The specimen comprised peripheral blood, sampled on day 0 of AZD1222 vaccination. All receptors derive from an adult in good health.

This rearrangement joins TRBV5-6 to TRBJ1-3, with D tentatively TRBD1 (5 bases). V lost 3 bases to trimming and J lost 0 bases, with 10 bases between them. This CDR3 is built from 15 residues. Looked up from germline, CDR1 is SGHDT and CDR2 is YYEEEE. CDR3: CASSSPTVSGNTIYF. CDR3 nucleotides: TGTGCCAGCAGCTCGCCGACAGTCTCTGGAAACACCATATATTTT.

This chain connects TRBV18 to TRBJ1-4, with TRBD1 as a possible D gene (5 bases). The CDR3 extends over 15 amino acids. Germline V gene data show CDR1 as KGHSH and CDR2 as LQKENI. The germline V and J ends were trimmed by 2 bases and 2 bases, with 9 bases remaining between them. This CDR3 is CASSPSRDTNEKLFF. In DNA form, the CDR3 reads TGTGCCAGCTCACCATCCAGGGATACTAATGAAAAACTGTTTTTT.

The chain carries TRBV30 and TRBJ2-2, with D unclear. The CDR3 is 13 residues long. Trimming shortened V by 0 bases and J by 4 bases, and 6 bases separated the two germline ends. Per germline, CDR1 GTSNPN and CDR2 SVGIG (reference sequence). The CDR3 region is CAWSVRITGELFF. In DNA, the CDR3 is TGTGCCTGGAGTGTACGGATCACCGGGGAGCTGTTTTTT. The variable domain in full, with the rest retrieved from reference TRBV30 and TRBJ2-2, is SQTIHQWPATLVQPVGSPLSLECTVEGTSNPNLYWYRQAAGRGLQLLFYSVGIGQISSEVPQNLSASRPQDRQFILSSKKLLLSDSGFYLCAWSVRITGELFFGEGSRLTVL.

This chain's CDR3 is CASSTLAGETYEQYF. CDR3 sequence (DNA): TGTGCCAGTAGTACGCTAGCGGGAGAGACCTACGAGCAGTACTTC. The chain combines TRBV19 with TRBJ2-7; TRBD2 matches at 10 bases. Trimming cost V 4 bases and J 2 bases; bases outside gene matches: 5. The CDR3 loop spans 15 amino acids. The V gene's germline CDR1 is LNHDA and CDR2 SQIVND (reference sequence).

V usage is TRBV6-5 and J usage is TRBJ1-5; D might be TRBD1 (6 bases). The V end lost 2 bases, the J end lost 7 bases, and 12 bases lay between the germline ends. The CDR3 sequence is 14 residues long. The germline CDR1 and CDR2 sequences are MNHEY and SVGAGI. CDR3 DNA: TGTGCCAGCAGTTACCGAGGGGGGGAACAGCCCCAGCATTTT. Translated: CASSYRGGEQPQHF.

The rearrangement uses TRBV4-2 and TRBJ1-6; D uncertain. The CDR3 has 16 residues. Trimming cost V 3 bases and J 4 bases, with 13 bases left between them. The germline CDR1 and CDR2 sequences are LGHNA and YNFKEQ. The DNA of the CDR3 is TGTGCCAGCAGCCACCCCCTGGAGGTTTATAATTCACCCCTCCACTTT. Residues: CASSHPLEVYNSPLHF.

The chain joins TRBV7-9 to TRBJ1-4, with D possibly TRBD1 on 5 matching bases. Germline CDR1 and CDR2: SEHNR and FQNEAQ (reference sequence). The CDR3 has 13 residues. V was shortened by 6 bases and J by 6 bases, with 11 bases between the two germline ends. CDR3 amino acids: CASRGRAYEKLFF. The CDR3, as DNA: TGTGCCAGCAGAGGCAGGGCCTATGAAAAACTGTTTTTT.

CDR3: CAITGSSNTGELFF. Written as DNA, the CDR3 is TGTGCCATTACCGGGAGTTCGAACACCGGGGAGCTGTTTTTT. The rearrangement uses TRBV10-3 and TRBJ2-2, with D perhaps matching TRBD2 (6 bases). CDR3 size: 14 residues. Germline V gives CDR1 ENHRY, CDR2 SYGVKD. The germline V and J ends were trimmed by 9 bases and 0 bases, with 11 bases remaining between them.

This clone was found once. This chain links TRBV28 with TRBJ1-2; weak D call: TRBD1 (6 bases). The CDR3 is 12 residues long. Per the germline V gene, CDR1 is MDHEN and CDR2 is SYDVKM. Trimming cost V 5 bases and J 9 bases, with 13 bases left between them. CDR3 nucleotide sequence: TGTGCCAGCAGTGACAACAGGGATCGCTACACCTTC. This gives the protein CASSDNRDRYTF.

The chain employs TRBV5-1 and TRBJ2-7; 7 bases map to TRBD1. CDR3 length: 14 residues. The V segment lost 3 bases and the J segment 2 bases; nucleotides outside the gene matches: 5. Germline loops: CDR1 SGHRS, CDR2 YFSETQ. As DNA, the CDR3 is TGCGCCAGCAGCTCACCGGGACAGACCTACGAGCAGTACTTC. This gives the protein CASSSPGQTYEQYF.

This clone was detected once. The V gene is TRBV9, the J gene TRBJ1-4; no reliable D call. Deletions cut 0 bases from V and 2 bases from J, with 11 bases between. The CDR3 consists of 16 residues. The germline CDR1 and CDR2 sequences are SGDLS and YYNGEE. CDR3 DNA sequence: TGTGCCAGCAGCGTAGTAGACCGCCCGACTAATGAAAAACTGTTTTTT. Translating it yields CASSVVDRPTNEKLFF.

The chain combines TRBV3-1 (or the pseudogene TRBV3-2) with TRBJ2-7; possibly TRBD2 for D (6 bases). The CDR3 sequence is 16 residues long. V was pared by 0 bases and J by 6 bases, with 18 bases between. The germline gives CDR1 LGHDT, CDR2 YNNKEL (reference sequence). For the CDR3, the DNA is TGTGCCAGCAGCCAAGAGCTCCTAGGTCAGGGAGGCGAGCAGTACTTC. This encodes CASSQELLGQGGEQYF.

This chain joins TRBV7-3 and TRBJ2-2; 10 nucleotides line up with TRBD1. Germline V gene data show CDR1 as SGHTA and CDR2 as FQGTGA. J lost 5 bases, V lost 0 bases, and 3 bases had no gene match. The CDR3 consists of 16 residues. The CDR3 DNA reads as TGTGCCAGCAGCTTAACTTGGGACAGGGGAACCGGGGAGCTGTTTTTT. Its protein is CASSLTWDRGTGELFF.

The V call is TRBV3-1 (or the pseudogene TRBV3-2), the J call TRBJ1-2; 7 positions match TRBD1. With 1 base clipped from V and 2 bases from J, the junction kept 1 base outside the gene matches. Germline CDR1 LGHDT, CDR2 YNNKEL (reference sequence). CDR3 length: 14 residues. CDR3 loop: CASSQAGGNYGYTF. Written as DNA, the CDR3 is TGTGCCAGCAGCCAAGCAGGGGGGAACTATGGCTACACCTTC.

The CDR3 bases are TGCGCCAGCAGCTTGGAGGGGACAGGGGGAGGCTACACCTTC. Amino acid sequence: CASSLEGTGGGYTF. The chain combines TRBV5-1 with TRBJ1-2; 11 bases fit TRBD1. The V gene end was trimmed by 0 bases and the J gene end by 8 bases; junction bases not matched to a gene: 3. Germline CDR1 is SGHRS and CDR2 is YFSETQ. The CDR3 has 14 residues. Drawing the rest from reference TRBV5-1 and TRBJ1-2, the complete variable domain is KAGVTQTPRYLIKTRGQQVTLSCSPISGHRSVSWYQQTPGQGLQFLFEYFSETQRNKGNFPGRFSGRQFSNSRSEMNVSTLELGDSALYLCASSLEGTGGGYTFGSGTRLTVV.

This clone appeared a single time. The chain joins TRBV4-1 to TRBJ2-3; D is unclear. The CDR3 is made up of 13 amino acids. Germline values: CDR1 MGHRA, CDR2 YSYEKL. Trimming took 8 bases from V and 1 from J, leaving 10 bases between them. The CDR3, as DNA: TGCGCCAGCCTCAGAGACGGCACAGATACGCAGTATTTT. Translated: CASLRDGTDTQYF.

This chain joins TRBV24-1 and TRBJ1-1, with D unclear. The V gene's germline CDR1 is KGHDR and CDR2 SFDVKD. The CDR3 is made up of 18 amino acids. Trimming left V 0 bases short and J 0 bases short, with 16 bases between. This chain's CDR3 is CATSDLPGSRLVNTEAFF. CDR3 DNA: TGTGCCACCAGTGATTTGCCGGGGTCTAGATTAGTGAACACTGAAGCTTTCTTT.

The V and J genes are TRBV19 and TRBJ1-1, with D hard to call. Looked up from germline, CDR1 is LNHDA and CDR2 is SQIVND (reference sequence). The V and J ends lost 11 bases and 10 bases respectively, with 14 bases between them. This CDR3 spans 10 amino acids. The CDR3 loop reads CASGFRGAFF. CDR3 sequence (DNA): TGTGCCTCTGGTTTCCGAGGAGCTTTCTTT.

J is TRBJ2-1 and V is TRBV19, with D unresolved. This CDR3 has 13 residues. Per the germline V gene, CDR1 is LNHDA and CDR2 is SQIVND (reference sequence). The ends were cut back, 3 bases at V and 4 bases at J, with 7 bases in the middle. DNA of the CDR3: TGTGCCAGTAGTATCGGAACTTACAATGAGCAGTTCTTC. Encoded protein: CASSIGTYNEQFF.

This clone was counted once. V and J are TRBV5-1 and TRBJ1-3, with a possible D match to TRBD1 (5 bases). Deletions cut 0 bases from V and 6 bases from J, with 10 bases between. The CDR3 length is 14 residues. Germline assignment: CDR1 SGHRS and CDR2 YFSETQ. CDR3 sequence: CASSLGGPQNTIYF. CDR3 coding DNA: TGCGCCAGCAGCTTGGGGGGACCGCAAAACACCATATATTTT.

This rearrangement joins TRBV14 to TRBJ1-2; maybe TRBD1 (5 bases). The CDR3 consists of 13 residues. Germline loops: CDR1 SGHDN, CDR2 FVKESK. V was cut by 1 base and J by 7 bases, with 10 bases left in between. The CDR3 sequence: CASSQVWTTGYTF. CDR3 bases: TGTGCCAGCAGCCAAGTTTGGACAACTGGCTACACCTTC.

The chain is built from TRBV19 and TRBJ1-2; D is unclear. The CDR3 totals 13 residues. Per the germline V gene, CDR1 is LNHDA and CDR2 is SQIVND (reference sequence). V was clipped by 5 bases and J by 7 bases, with 14 bases between them. CDR3 sequence reads: CASSSTDGSGYTF. The CDR3 nucleotides read TGTGCCAGTAGTTCAACGGACGGAAGTGGCTACACCTTC.